Listed below are T cell receptor beta chains from one sample, sequenced in a study of cytomegalovirus exposure and HLA in healthy donors. This table comes from immunoSEQ multiplex PCR, and its TCRdb copy is limited to in-frame clones, with some not included. This repertoire shows roughly 55,000 clones, approximately 85% found once; its top ten account for 2.5%. The sequencing input was PBMCs. These receptors were collected from a boy aged 5-17 years in good health and CMV-seropositive. Each CDR3 is given with its conserved first and last residue. The order of the fields is CDR3 DNA, CDR3 protein, V gene, clone size, D gene, J gene. D genes are given only for firm matches. Where a row states a size, it is once, few, many or the class of an expanded clone; other rows omit it.

CDR3 DNA: TGTGCCAGCAGAAGGACAGCCTCCCAAGAGACCCAGTACTTC
CDR3 protein: CASRRTASQETQYF
V gene: TRBV6-5
clone size: .
D gene: .
J gene: TRBJ2-5

CDR3 DNA: TGTGCCAGCAGTGAGGAGCGTTGGAATGAGCAGTTCTTC
CDR3 protein: CASSEERWNEQFF
V gene: TRBV2
clone size: .
D gene: .
J gene: TRBJ2-1

CDR3 DNA: TGTGCCAGCAGCTTAAGCCAGGGCACTGAAGCTTTCTTT
CDR3 protein: CASSLSQGTEAFF
V gene: TRBV7-3
clone size: .
D gene: .
J gene: TRBJ1-1

CDR3 DNA: TGTGCCAGCAGGAGGACTAGCGGCACAGATACGCAGTATTTT
CDR3 protein: CASRRTSGTDTQYF
V gene: TRBV6-1
clone size: .
D gene: TRBD2
J gene: TRBJ2-3

CDR3 DNA: TGTGCCAGCAGGGATGACAGGGGAAATCAGCCCCAGCATTTT
CDR3 protein: CASRDDRGNQPQHF
V gene: TRBV28
clone size: .
D gene: TRBD1
J gene: TRBJ1-5

CDR3 DNA: TGTGCCAGCAGTTACAGGGACAGGGGATCCTACGAGCAGTACTTC
CDR3 protein: CASSYRDRGSYEQYF
V gene: TRBV6-5
clone size: .
D gene: TRBD1
J gene: TRBJ2-7

CDR3 DNA: TGCGCCAGCAGCCAAGTATCTACAGGGTCTGGGGCCAACGTCCTGACTTTC
CDR3 protein: CASSQVSTGSGANVLTF
V gene: TRBV4-1
clone size: .
D gene: .
J gene: TRBJ2-6

CDR3 DNA: TGCGCCAGCAGCTACGAACGTAGCGAGCAGTTCTTC
CDR3 protein: CASSYERSEQFF
V gene: TRBV5-1
clone size: .
D gene: .
J gene: TRBJ2-1

CDR3 DNA: TGTGCCAGTAGTATTACCGGGGGGCTTCGGAATGAGCAGTTCTTC
CDR3 protein: CASSITGGLRNEQFF
V gene: TRBV19
clone size: once
D gene: .
J gene: TRBJ2-1

CDR3 DNA: TGTGCCAGTAGTATCCGGACTAGCGGGGGGACCGGGGAGCTGTTTTTT
CDR3 protein: CASSIRTSGGTGELFF
V gene: TRBV19
clone size: once
D gene: TRBD2
J gene: TRBJ2-2

CDR3 DNA: TGTGCCAGCGGGCGGGCGGCCGACACTGAAGCTTTCTTT
CDR3 protein: CASGRAADTEAFF
V gene: TRBV6-1
clone size: .
D gene: .
J gene: TRBJ1-1

CDR3 DNA: TGTGCCAGCTCACCCATCGACACAACCTACGAGCAGTACTTC
CDR3 protein: CASSPIDTTYEQYF
V gene: TRBV18
clone size: .
D gene: .
J gene: TRBJ2-7

CDR3 DNA: TGTGCCAGCAGTTACACGAAAACTTATGGCTACACCTTC
CDR3 protein: CASSYTKTYGYTF
V gene: TRBV6-5
clone size: .
D gene: .
J gene: TRBJ1-2

CDR3 DNA: TGTGCCAGCAGCTTCTCTCCTAGCGGGGGCCTGAACACCGGGGAGCTGTTTTTT
CDR3 protein: CASSFSPSGGLNTGELFF
V gene: TRBV7-2
clone size: .
D gene: TRBD2
J gene: TRBJ2-2

CDR3 DNA: TGCGCCAGCAGCTTGGAGTTCCAGGGGGTATATGATGGCTACACCTTC
CDR3 protein: CASSLEFQGVYDGYTF
V gene: TRBV5-1
clone size: .
D gene: TRBD1
J gene: TRBJ1-2

CDR3 DNA: TGTGCCAGCAGGGGGGACTCCCACGAGCAGTACTTC
CDR3 protein: CASRGDSHEQYF
V gene: TRBV6-1
clone size: .
D gene: .
J gene: TRBJ2-7

CDR3 DNA: TGTGCCAGTTCCGACAGGGGAGTTGGAAACACCATATATTTT
CDR3 protein: CASSDRGVGNTIYF
V gene: TRBV19
clone size: .
D gene: TRBD1
J gene: TRBJ1-3

CDR3 DNA: TGTGCCAGCAGTGCTTCTAGCGGGGGAACCGGGGAGCTGTTTTTT
CDR3 protein: CASSASSGGTGELFF
V gene: TRBV6-4
clone size: .
D gene: TRBD2
J gene: TRBJ2-2

CDR3 DNA: TGTGCCAGCTCGTTTAGCGGGGGCATCTCCTACGAGCAGTACTTC
CDR3 protein: CASSFSGGISYEQYF
V gene: TRBV13
clone size: .
D gene: TRBD2
J gene: TRBJ2-7

CDR3 DNA: TGTGCCAGCAGCACTACAGGTTCTGAGACCCAGTACTTC
CDR3 protein: CASSTTGSETQYF
V gene: TRBV7-3
clone size: .
D gene: .
J gene: TRBJ2-5

CDR3 DNA: TGTGCCAGCAGCTCCCGGGACAGAAGAAAGAACACTGAAGCTTTCTTT
CDR3 protein: CASSSRDRRKNTEAFF
V gene: TRBV5-6
clone size: .
D gene: TRBD1
J gene: TRBJ1-1

CDR3 DNA: TGCAGCGTTGAAGGTCATGTGGGAGTGGGGGAGACCCAGTACTTC
CDR3 protein: CSVEGHVGVGETQYF
V gene: TRBV29-1
clone size: .
D gene: .
J gene: TRBJ2-5

CDR3 DNA: TGCGCCAGCAGCCAAGGAGGGACTGGGGTCCCAGATGCGCAGTATTTT
CDR3 protein: CASSQGGTGVPDAQYF
V gene: TRBV4-1
clone size: few
D gene: .
J gene: TRBJ2-3

CDR3 DNA: TGCGCCAGCAGCCCCCGACCACAGGGGGGGTACGAGCAGTACTTC
CDR3 protein: CASSPRPQGGYEQYF
V gene: TRBV5-1
clone size: .
D gene: .
J gene: TRBJ2-7

CDR3 DNA: TGTGCCAGCAGCCAAGGCCTTCGGGGCACCGGGGAGCTGTTTTTT
CDR3 protein: CASSQGLRGTGELFF
V gene: TRBV4-2
clone size: .
D gene: .
J gene: TRBJ2-2

CDR3 DNA: TGTGCCACCAGCAGAGTTCCGGGGCAAGAGACCCAGTACTTC
CDR3 protein: CATSRVPGQETQYF
V gene: TRBV15
clone size: .
D gene: .
J gene: TRBJ2-5

CDR3 DNA: TGTGCCAGCGGACTAGATCGGTACGAGCAGTACTTC
CDR3 protein: CASGLDRYEQYF
V gene: TRBV6-1
clone size: .
D gene: TRBD2
J gene: TRBJ2-7

CDR3 DNA: TGCGCCAGCAGCTTGTTAACGGGGGAGCAGTACTTC
CDR3 protein: CASSLLTGEQYF
V gene: TRBV5-1
clone size: .
D gene: .
J gene: TRBJ2-7

CDR3 DNA: TGTGCCAGCAGCGCCCCCGGGACTATTTTAGAGACCCAGTACTTC
CDR3 protein: CASSAPGTILETQYF
V gene: TRBV13
clone size: .
D gene: TRBD2
J gene: TRBJ2-5

CDR3 DNA: TGTGCCAGCAGTTCCAGTTATGGCTACACCTTC
CDR3 protein: CASSSSYGYTF
V gene: TRBV6-5
clone size: .
D gene: .
J gene: TRBJ1-2

CDR3 DNA: TGTGCCAGTAGTATCCAGGGAGGCCCCGCCACGAATTCACCCCTCCACTTT
CDR3 protein: CASSIQGGPATNSPLHF
V gene: TRBV19
clone size: .
D gene: .
J gene: TRBJ1-6

CDR3 DNA: TGTGCCAGCAGCGCTAGGCTACCGGGACTCCCGGAGGATGAGCAGTTCTTC
CDR3 protein: CASSARLPGLPEDEQFF
V gene: TRBV7-9
clone size: .
D gene: .
J gene: TRBJ2-1

CDR3 DNA: TGTGCCAGCACCAACGGAGTCCGCTATGGCTACACCTTC
CDR3 protein: CASTNGVRYGYTF
V gene: TRBV6-5
clone size: once
D gene: .
J gene: TRBJ1-2

CDR3 DNA: TGTGCCAGCAGTTCAAGGGGCCCGTTCTATGGCTACACCTTC
CDR3 protein: CASSSRGPFYGYTF
V gene: TRBV27
clone size: .
D gene: .
J gene: TRBJ1-2

CDR3 DNA: TGTGCCATCAGTGGTTCTCTAGCGGGGGGGCCGTACACCGGGGAGCTGTTTTTT
CDR3 protein: CAISGSLAGGPYTGELFF
V gene: TRBV10-3
clone size: .
D gene: TRBD2
J gene: TRBJ2-2

CDR3 DNA: TGTGCCAGCAGTTTATTGGCAGGGGGCCGATCACCCCTCCACTTT
CDR3 protein: CASSLLAGGRSPLHF
V gene: TRBV27
clone size: few
D gene: TRBD1
J gene: TRBJ1-6

CDR3 DNA: TGTGCCAGCCGACCGGGACAGGGGTCGGAGCAGTACTTC
CDR3 protein: CASRPGQGSEQYF
V gene: TRBV13
clone size: .
D gene: TRBD1
J gene: TRBJ2-7

CDR3 DNA: TGTGCCAGCAGCTTAGGTGACAGTTTCTCCCACGAGCAGTACTTC
CDR3 protein: CASSLGDSFSHEQYF
V gene: TRBV7-9
clone size: .
D gene: .
J gene: TRBJ2-7

CDR3 DNA: TGTGCCAGCAGCTTGCGGACACCCACTAACTATGGCTACACCTTC
CDR3 protein: CASSLRTPTNYGYTF
V gene: TRBV7-2
clone size: .
D gene: .
J gene: TRBJ1-2

CDR3 DNA: TGTGCCTCCCTACCCCGGAGTGGCGACATTCAGTACTTC
CDR3 protein: CASLPRSGDIQYF
V gene: TRBV19
clone size: once
D gene: .
J gene: TRBJ2-4

CDR3 DNA: TGTGCCAGCAGTTACCCCGACAGGCCGTACGAGCAGTACTTC
CDR3 protein: CASSYPDRPYEQYF
V gene: TRBV6-5
clone size: .
D gene: .
J gene: TRBJ2-7

CDR3 DNA: TGTGCCAGCAGCTCCGGGACTCTCTCCTACAATGAGCAGTTCTTC
CDR3 protein: CASSSGTLSYNEQFF
V gene: TRBV11-1
clone size: .
D gene: .
J gene: TRBJ2-1

CDR3 DNA: TGTGCCAGCAGTTCTACAGTGAACACTGAAGCTTTCTTT
CDR3 protein: CASSSTVNTEAFF
V gene: TRBV27
clone size: .
D gene: .
J gene: TRBJ1-1

CDR3 DNA: TGTGCCAGCAGCCAAGAACTGGCGTGGGGGGGGTTATACAATGAGCAGTTCTTC
CDR3 protein: CASSQELAWGGLYNEQFF
V gene: TRBV4-2
clone size: .
D gene: TRBD2
J gene: TRBJ2-1

CDR3 DNA: TGTGCCAGCAGTGGCGAGGGCTTCGCGAGTACAGATACGCAGTATTTT
CDR3 protein: CASSGEGFASTDTQYF
V gene: TRBV2
clone size: .
D gene: .
J gene: TRBJ2-3

CDR3 DNA: TGTGCCAGCAGCCTAGCGGGTGGTGGCAATCAGCCCCAGCATTTT
CDR3 protein: CASSLAGGGNQPQHF
V gene: TRBV2
clone size: .
D gene: .
J gene: TRBJ1-5

CDR3 DNA: TGCGCCAGCAGCCAAGTCCTCGGGGGAGCCCAAGAGACCCAGTACTTC
CDR3 protein: CASSQVLGGAQETQYF
V gene: TRBV4-1
clone size: few
D gene: .
J gene: TRBJ2-5

CDR3 DNA: TGTGCCAGCAGCCAAGCCCCTTGGGAGATTGGGAGCTCCTATAATTCACCCCTCCACTTT
CDR3 protein: CASSQAPWEIGSSYNSPLHF
V gene: TRBV14
clone size: .
D gene: .
J gene: TRBJ1-6

CDR3 DNA: TGTGCCAGCAGCGCCCGGGACAGGAACACTGAAGCTTTCTTT
CDR3 protein: CASSARDRNTEAFF
V gene: TRBV9
clone size: .
D gene: TRBD1
J gene: TRBJ1-1